This TCR beta chain was sequenced for a study of OX40 agonist ivuxolimab in advanced cancers. Across the whole study: Those enrolled were around 87% male, with a mean age of around 58 years and ages from about 20 to 90. Study results and limitations: Determination of antigen specificity was not performed for the expanded peripheral T cells. Expanded clones were, on average, more numerous among CD8+ T cells than CD4+.

Assay used: immunoSEQ multiplex PCR; TCRdb lists only in-frame clones, some missing. The data show 70,000 to 80,000 clones, 65% to 85% seen once. Comments on this clone: What it recognizes is unknown.

Germline V gene sequence: CDR1 MGHRA, CDR2 YSYEKL. After removal of 0 bases from V and 10 bases from J, the junction contained 8 bases not matched to a gene. This CDR3 has 15 amino acids. Systemic immunosuppression or a history of autoimmune disease excluded patients. Sequences were derived from CD4+ or CD8+ T cells sorted from blood, sampled in a trial of the OX40 agonist ivuxolimab. The chain joins TRBV4-1 to TRBJ1-1; 10 nucleotides line up with TRBD1. This TCR came from an adult with an advanced solid tumor such as melanoma, head and neck, liver or kidney cancer. This CDR3 reads CASSQEPGQGRVAFF. CDR3 sequence (DNA): TGCGCCAGCAGCCAAGAACCGGGACAGGGGCGGGTAGCTTTCTTT.